This T cell receptor (beta chain) was documented in a study of blood T cell repertoires in COVID-19. The wider study: Sites across the United States, Italy and Spain contributed samples from acute and convalescent COVID-19. In each case, the material was cDNA or gDNA derived from T cells, B-cell-depleted T cells, or PBMCs.

Germline V gives CDR1 SEHNR, CDR2 FQNEAQ (reference sequence). The CDR3 runs to 13 residues. Seattle patients were enrolled while actively infected and followed longitudinally. Per the original methods: The authors estimated nucleated cell counts from reference gene primer amplification. Sequenced by immunoSEQ multiplex PCR; TCRdb stores in-frame clones only, minus some. That table is the source of V, J and clone size, and D and trimming were worked out from the DNA. The sample yields roughly 100,000 clones, roughly 76% seen once. This receptor was taken from a man of 80 years or more with COVID-19, enrolled during active disease. The J gene is TRBJ2-5, the V gene TRBV7-9; perhaps TRBD1 as D (5 bases). What was sequenced was peripheral blood. CDR3 sequence (DNA): TGTGCTTTCCCGCAGGGAAATCAAGAGACCCAGTACTTC. It encodes CAFPQGNQETQYF.